This T cell receptor beta chain was captured in a study of T-cell memory formation after mild COVID-19. On the study more broadly: TCR clusters showed largely donor specificity. Regarding the study as a whole: Still unconfirmed is whether the second-wave clones peaking on day 37 recognized SARS-CoV-2. Clones contracting over day 15 to 85 were CD4/CD8 balanced, with later expanders leaning CD4+.

In TCRdb, the 5' RACE reads were re-called with MiXCR into one record per CDR3 protein. The sample has 200,000 to 250,000 distinct CDR3 sequences, roughly 27% seen once. The V end lost 5 bases, the J end lost 4 bases, and 14 bases lay between the germline ends. CDR3 length: 14 residues. Remarks on this clonotype: The antigen is undetermined.

J is TRBJ1-1 and V is TRBV12-3 or TRBV12-4, with D hard to call. The receptor was isolated from an adult woman who had mild COVID-19 (a few samples of this study predate the infection). Cell type and time point are not known. What was sequenced was PBMCs or a T cell subset sorted from them (not recorded which). The CDR3 DNA follows: TGTGCCAGCAGTCCTCGGCTGGGAGTCACTGAAGCTTTCTTT. Amino acid sequence: CASSPRLGVTEAFF.